This TCR beta chain was sequenced in a study of blood T cell repertoires in COVID-19. Study-wide background: Sites in the United States, Italy and Spain provided acute and convalescent COVID-19 samples.

Repertoires were generated with immunoSEQ multiplex PCR, while TCRdb's copy carries only in-frame clones and drops some. This repertoire shows 30,000 to 40,000 clones, about 74% found once; its top ten account for about 10%. Seattle patients were enrolled while actively infected and followed longitudinally. This sequence was found in a man aged 65 to 85 with COVID-19, enrolled during active disease. The sample consisted of peripheral blood.

The CDR3 bases are TGTGCCACTAAATCCGGGACAGGGGGCTACACAGATACGCAGTATTTT. Encoded protein: CATKSGTGGYTDTQYF. The V and J genes are TRBV6-4 and TRBJ2-3, with 12 nucleotides matching TRBD1. CDR1 is MRHNA, CDR2 SNTAGT, per germline. With 10 bases clipped from V and 2 bases from J, the junction kept 10 bases outside the gene matches. The CDR3 contains 16 residues.